This TCR beta chain was identified in a study of blood T cell repertoires in COVID-19. About the study: COVID-19 samples, acute and convalescent, were from the United States, Italy and Spain.

Sequencing was performed with immunoSEQ multiplex PCR; in TCRdb, only in-frame clones are kept and a portion is missing. This table has roughly 100,000 clones, more than 85% appearing once. V lost 4 bases, J lost 4 bases, and 12 bases stayed unmatched. The length of the CDR3 is 16 residues. Germline values: CDR1 MGHRA, CDR2 YSYEKL. The sequenced material came from peripheral blood. The chain recombines TRBV4-1 with TRBJ1-1; the match to TRBD1 covers 7 bases. The clonotype originates from a man aged 50 to 59 with active or convalescent COVID-19. The CDR3 spells CASSPKGGRGRTEAFF. The CDR3 bases are TGCGCCAGCAGCCCGAAAGGGGGCCGCGGACGCACTGAAGCTTTCTTT.